A single TCR beta chain is shown here with its context. Its matching antigen is unknown. The CDR3 has 17 amino acids. Germline V gene lookup returns CDR1 SGDLS and CDR2 YYNGEE. V lost 2 bases to trimming and J lost 1 base, with 16 bases between them. TCRdb independently ran MiXCR on the 5' RACE reads; one entry per CDR3 protein. The repertoire consists of roughly 250,000 distinct CDR3 sequences, with 16% occurring once and the leading ten covering around a fifth. The sample originates from a study of T-cell memory formation after mild COVID-19. General study findings and limits: A second wave of clones peaked on day 37, and their SARS-CoV-2 specificity went unconfirmed. The main location of contracting CD4+ clones was CM and EM, and that of contracting CD8+ clones was EMRA. Contracting clones from day 15 to 85 had balanced CD4/CD8; later expanders favoured CD4+.

The specimen was PBMCs or a T cell subset sorted from them (not recorded which). J is TRBJ2-4 and V is TRBV9, with D perhaps being TRBD1 or TRBD2 (5 bases each). The source of this sequence is a man younger than 30 who had mild COVID-19 (a few samples of this study predate the infection). Cell type and time point are not known. CDR3 residues: CASSVRGDDWAKNIQYF. CDR3 coding DNA: TGTGCCAGCAGCGTTCGAGGGGATGACTGGGCCAAAAACATTCAGTACTTC.